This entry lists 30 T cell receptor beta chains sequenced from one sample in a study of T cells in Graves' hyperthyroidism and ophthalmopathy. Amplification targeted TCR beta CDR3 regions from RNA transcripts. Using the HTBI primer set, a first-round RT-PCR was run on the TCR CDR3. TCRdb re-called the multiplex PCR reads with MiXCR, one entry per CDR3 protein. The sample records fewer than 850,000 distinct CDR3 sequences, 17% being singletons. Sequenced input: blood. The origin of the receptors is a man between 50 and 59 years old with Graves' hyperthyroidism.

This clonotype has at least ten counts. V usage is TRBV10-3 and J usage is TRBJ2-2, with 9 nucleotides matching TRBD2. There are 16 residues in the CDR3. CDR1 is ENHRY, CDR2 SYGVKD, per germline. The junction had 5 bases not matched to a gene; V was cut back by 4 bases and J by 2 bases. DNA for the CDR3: TGTGCCATCAGTGTAGCGGGAGAGGGAAACACCGGGGAGCTGTTTTTT. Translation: CAISVAGEGNTGELFF.

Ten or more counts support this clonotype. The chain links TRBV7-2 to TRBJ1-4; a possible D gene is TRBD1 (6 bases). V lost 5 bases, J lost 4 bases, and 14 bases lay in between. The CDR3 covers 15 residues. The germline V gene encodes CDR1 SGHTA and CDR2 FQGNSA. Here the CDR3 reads CASSLPDRNNEKLFF. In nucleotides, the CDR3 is TGTGCCAGCAGCCTTCCGGACAGAAATAATGAAAAACTGTTTTTT.

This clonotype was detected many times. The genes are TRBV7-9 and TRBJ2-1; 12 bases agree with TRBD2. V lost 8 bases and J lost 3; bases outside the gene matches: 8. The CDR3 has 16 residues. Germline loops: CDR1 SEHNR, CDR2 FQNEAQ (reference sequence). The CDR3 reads CASALAGGYRYNEQFF. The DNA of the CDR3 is TGTGCCAGCGCTCTAGCGGGAGGGTACCGCTACAATGAGCAGTTCTTC.

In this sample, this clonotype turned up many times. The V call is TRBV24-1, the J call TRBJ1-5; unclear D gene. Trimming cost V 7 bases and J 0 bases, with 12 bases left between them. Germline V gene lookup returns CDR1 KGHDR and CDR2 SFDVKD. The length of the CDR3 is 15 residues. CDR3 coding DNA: TGTGCCACCAGCGGGAACGGTAATAGCAATCAGCCCCAGCATTTT. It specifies CATSGNGNSNQPQHF.

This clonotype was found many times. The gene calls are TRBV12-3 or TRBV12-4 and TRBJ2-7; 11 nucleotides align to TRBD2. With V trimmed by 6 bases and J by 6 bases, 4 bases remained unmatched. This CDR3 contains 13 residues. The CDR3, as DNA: TGTGCCAGCAGACTAGCGGGAGTGGGCGAGCAGTACTTC. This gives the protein CASRLAGVGEQYF.

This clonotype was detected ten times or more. CDR3 in amino acids: CASSLGAENNEQFF. CDR3 coding DNA: TGTGCCAGCAGCTTAGGGGCAGAAAACAATGAGCAGTTCTTC. The chain couples TRBV11-2 to TRBJ2-1; D is unresolved. Germline lookup yields CDR1 SGHAT and CDR2 FQNNGV. Trimming left V 1 base short and J 5 bases short, with 9 bases between. There are 14 residues in the CDR3. Combining the CDR3 with reference TRBV11-2 and TRBJ2-1 gives the whole variable domain EAGVAQSPRYKIIEKRQSVAFWCNPISGHATLYWYQQILGQGPKLLIQFQNNGVVDDSQLPKDRFSAERLKGVDSTLKIQPAKLEDSAVYLCASSLGAENNEQFFGPGTRLTVL.

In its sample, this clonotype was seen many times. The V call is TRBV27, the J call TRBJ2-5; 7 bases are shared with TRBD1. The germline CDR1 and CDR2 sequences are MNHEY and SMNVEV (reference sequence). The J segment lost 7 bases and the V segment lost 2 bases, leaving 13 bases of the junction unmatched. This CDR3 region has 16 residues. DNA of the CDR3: TGTGCCAGCAGTTTAGGCCAGGGGGTCTCCACGGGGACCCAGTACTTC. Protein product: CASSLGQGVSTGTQYF.

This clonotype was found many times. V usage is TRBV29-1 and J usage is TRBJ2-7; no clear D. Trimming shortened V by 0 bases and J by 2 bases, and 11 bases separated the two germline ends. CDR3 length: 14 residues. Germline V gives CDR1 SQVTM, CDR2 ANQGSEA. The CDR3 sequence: CSVEDDTPAYEQYF. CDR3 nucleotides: TGCAGCGTTGAAGATGACACCCCAGCCTACGAGCAGTACTTC.

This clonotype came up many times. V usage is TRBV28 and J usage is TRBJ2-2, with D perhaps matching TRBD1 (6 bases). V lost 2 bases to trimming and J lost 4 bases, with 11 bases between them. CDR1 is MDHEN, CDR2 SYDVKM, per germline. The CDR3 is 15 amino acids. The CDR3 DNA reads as TGTGCCAGCAGTTTAACAGGGATCCGCACCGGGGAGCTGTTTTTT. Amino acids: CASSLTGIRTGELFF.

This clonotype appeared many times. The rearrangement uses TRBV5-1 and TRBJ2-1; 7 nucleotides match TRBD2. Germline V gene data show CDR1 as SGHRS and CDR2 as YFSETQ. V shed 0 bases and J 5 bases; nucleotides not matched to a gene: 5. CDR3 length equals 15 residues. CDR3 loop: CASSLGAGLNNEQFF. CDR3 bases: TGCGCCAGCAGCTTGGGAGCGGGACTAAACAATGAGCAGTTCTTC. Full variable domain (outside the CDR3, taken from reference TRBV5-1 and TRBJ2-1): KAGVTQTPRYLIKTRGQQVTLSCSPISGHRSVSWYQQTPGQGLQFLFEYFSETQRNKGNFPGRFSGRQFSNSRSEMNVSTLELGDSALYLCASSLGAGLNNEQFFGPGTRLTVL.

The CDR3 DNA reads TGTGCCAGCGGTCGTGGAGATACGCAGTATTTT. This translates into CASGRGDTQYF. The chain recombines TRBV28 with TRBJ2-3; no clear D. Germline CDR1 reads MDHEN; CDR2 reads SYDVKM. Trimming took off 8 bases at V and 5 bases at J, with 8 bases between the two ends. The CDR3 length is 11 residues.

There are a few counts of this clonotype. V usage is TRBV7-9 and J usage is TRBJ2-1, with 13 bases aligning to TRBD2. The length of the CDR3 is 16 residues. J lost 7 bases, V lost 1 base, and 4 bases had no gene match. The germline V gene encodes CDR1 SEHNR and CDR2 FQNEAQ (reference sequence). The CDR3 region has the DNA TGTGCCAGCAGCTTAGGAGGACTAGCGGGAGATAATGAGCAGTTCTTC. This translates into CASSLGGLAGDNEQFF.

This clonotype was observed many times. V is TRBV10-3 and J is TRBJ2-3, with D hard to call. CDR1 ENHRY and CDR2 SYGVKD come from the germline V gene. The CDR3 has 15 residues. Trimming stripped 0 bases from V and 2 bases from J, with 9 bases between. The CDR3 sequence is CAISESRIYTDTQYF. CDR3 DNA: TGTGCCATCAGTGAGTCGAGGATATACACAGATACGCAGTATTTT.

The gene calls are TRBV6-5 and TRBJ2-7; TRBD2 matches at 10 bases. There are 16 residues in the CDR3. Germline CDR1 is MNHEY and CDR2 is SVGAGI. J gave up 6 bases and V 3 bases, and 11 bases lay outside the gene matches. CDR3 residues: CASSYIPSGRAGEQYF. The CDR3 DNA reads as TGTGCCAGCAGTTATATACCAAGCGGGAGGGCCGGCGAGCAGTACTTC.

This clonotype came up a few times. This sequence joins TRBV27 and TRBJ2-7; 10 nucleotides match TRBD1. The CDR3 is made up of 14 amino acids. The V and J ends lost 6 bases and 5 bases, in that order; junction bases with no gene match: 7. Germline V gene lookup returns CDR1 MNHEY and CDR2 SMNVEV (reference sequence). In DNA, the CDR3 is TGTGCCAGCAGGGGGACAGGGGCATTAGACGAGCAGTACTTC. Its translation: CASRGTGALDEQYF.

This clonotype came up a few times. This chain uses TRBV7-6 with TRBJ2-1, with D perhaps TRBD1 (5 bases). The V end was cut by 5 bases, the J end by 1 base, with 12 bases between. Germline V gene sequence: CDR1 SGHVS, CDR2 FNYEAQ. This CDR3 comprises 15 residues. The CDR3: CASSVSRDSYNEQFF. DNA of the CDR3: TGTGCCAGCAGCGTTAGCAGGGATTCCTACAATGAGCAGTTCTTC.

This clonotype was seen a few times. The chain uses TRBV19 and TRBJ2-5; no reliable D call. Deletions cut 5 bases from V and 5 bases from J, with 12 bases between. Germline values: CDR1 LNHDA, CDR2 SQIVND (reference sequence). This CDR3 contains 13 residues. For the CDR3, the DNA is TGTGCCAGTAGTGTTCTGCCGCGGGAGACCCAGTACTTC. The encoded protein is CASSVLPRETQYF. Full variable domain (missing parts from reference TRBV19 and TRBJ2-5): DGGITQSPKYLFRKEGQNVTLSCEQNLNHDAMYWYRQDPGQGLRLIYYSQIVNDFQKGDIAEGYSVSREKKESFPLTVTSAQKNPTAFYLCASSVLPRETQYFGPGTRLLVL.

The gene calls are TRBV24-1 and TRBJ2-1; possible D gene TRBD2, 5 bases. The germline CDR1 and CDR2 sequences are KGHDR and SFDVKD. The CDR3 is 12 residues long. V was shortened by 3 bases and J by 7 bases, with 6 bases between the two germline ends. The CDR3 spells CATSDAGNEQFF. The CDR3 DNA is TGTGCCACCAGTGATGCGGGTAATGAGCAGTTCTTC.

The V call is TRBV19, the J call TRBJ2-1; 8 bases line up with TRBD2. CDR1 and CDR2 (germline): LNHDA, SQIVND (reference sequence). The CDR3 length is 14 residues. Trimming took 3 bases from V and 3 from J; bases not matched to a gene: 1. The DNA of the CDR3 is TGTGCCAGTAGTATGGCGGGAGGCTACAATGAGCAGTTCTTC. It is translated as CASSMAGGYNEQFF.

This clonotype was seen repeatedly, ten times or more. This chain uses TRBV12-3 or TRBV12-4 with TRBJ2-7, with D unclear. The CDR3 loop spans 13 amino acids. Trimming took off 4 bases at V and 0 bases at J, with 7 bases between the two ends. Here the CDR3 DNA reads TGTGCCAGCAGTTCCGGCCCCTCCTACGAGCAGTACTTC. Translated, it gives CASSSGPSYEQYF.

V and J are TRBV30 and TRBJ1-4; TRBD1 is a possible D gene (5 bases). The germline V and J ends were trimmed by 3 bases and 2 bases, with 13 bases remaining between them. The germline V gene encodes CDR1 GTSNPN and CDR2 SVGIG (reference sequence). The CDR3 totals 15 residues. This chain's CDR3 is CAWSPPGSTNEKLFF. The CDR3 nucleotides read TGTGCCTGGAGCCCCCCAGGGTCCACTAATGAAAAACTGTTTTTT.

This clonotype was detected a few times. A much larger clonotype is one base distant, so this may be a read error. The CDR3 here is CASSERGSGNRPQHF. The CDR3 DNA reads as TGTGCCAGCAGTGAACGCGGGTCCGGCAATCGGCCCCAGCATTTT. This chain uses TRBV2 with TRBJ1-5; D is uncertain. The CDR3 has 15 residues. CDR1 is SNHLY, CDR2 FYNNEI, per germline.

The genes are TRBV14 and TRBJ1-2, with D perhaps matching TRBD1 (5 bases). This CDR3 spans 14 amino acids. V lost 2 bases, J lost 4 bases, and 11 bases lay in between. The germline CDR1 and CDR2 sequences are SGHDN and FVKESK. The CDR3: CASSQQGAGYGYTF. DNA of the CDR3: TGTGCCAGCAGCCAACAGGGCGCCGGCTATGGCTACACCTTC.

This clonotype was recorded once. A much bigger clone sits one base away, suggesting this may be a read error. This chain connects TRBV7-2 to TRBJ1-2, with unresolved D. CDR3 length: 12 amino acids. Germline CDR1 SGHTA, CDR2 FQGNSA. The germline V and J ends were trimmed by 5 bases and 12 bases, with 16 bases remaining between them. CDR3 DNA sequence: TGTGCCAGCAGCCAAGGACGAGGAGGCAACACCTTC. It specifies CASSQGRGGNTF.

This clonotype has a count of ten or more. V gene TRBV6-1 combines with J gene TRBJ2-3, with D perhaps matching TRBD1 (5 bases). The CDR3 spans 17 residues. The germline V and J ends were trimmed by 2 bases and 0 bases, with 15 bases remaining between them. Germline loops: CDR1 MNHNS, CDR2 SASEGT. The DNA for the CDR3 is TGTGCCAGCAGTGAATTTCAGGGCGGCTCTAGCACAGATACGCAGTATTTT. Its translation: CASSEFQGGSSTDTQYF.

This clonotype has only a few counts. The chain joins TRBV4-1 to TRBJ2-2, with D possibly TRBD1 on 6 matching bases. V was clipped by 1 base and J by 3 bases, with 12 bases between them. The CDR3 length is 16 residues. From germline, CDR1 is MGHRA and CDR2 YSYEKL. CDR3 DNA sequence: TGCGCCAGCAGCCAAGGTCAGGGGCCGGACACCGGGGAGCTGTTTTTT. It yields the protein CASSQGQGPDTGELFF.

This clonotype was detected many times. The CDR3 DNA reads TGTGCCAGCAGTTTATACGCAGGGATCTACGAGCAGTACTTC. Translated: CASSLYAGIYEQYF. The chain combines TRBV27 with TRBJ2-7; D is perhaps TRBD1 (5 bases). The CDR3 covers 14 residues. Germline V gene lookup returns CDR1 MNHEY and CDR2 SMNVEV (reference sequence). With 1 base removed from V and 3 bases from J, the gap between germline ends came to 10 bases.

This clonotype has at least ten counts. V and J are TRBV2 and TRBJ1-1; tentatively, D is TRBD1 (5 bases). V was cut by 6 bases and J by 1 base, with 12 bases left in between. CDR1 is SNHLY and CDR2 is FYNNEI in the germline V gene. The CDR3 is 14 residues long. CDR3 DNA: TGTGCCAGCAGGGGAGGGACGAAGAACACTGAAGCTTTCTTT. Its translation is CASRGGTKNTEAFF.

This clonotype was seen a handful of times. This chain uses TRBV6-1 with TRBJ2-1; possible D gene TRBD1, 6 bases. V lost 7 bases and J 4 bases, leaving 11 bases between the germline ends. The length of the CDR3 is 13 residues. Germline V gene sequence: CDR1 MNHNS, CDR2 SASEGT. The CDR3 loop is CASTQGRYNEQFF. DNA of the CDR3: TGTGCCAGCACACAGGGCCGATACAATGAGCAGTTCTTC.

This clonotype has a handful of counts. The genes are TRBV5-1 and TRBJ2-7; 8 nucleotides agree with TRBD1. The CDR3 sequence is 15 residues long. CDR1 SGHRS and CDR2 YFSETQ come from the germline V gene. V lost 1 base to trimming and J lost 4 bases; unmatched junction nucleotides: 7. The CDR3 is CASSLSSGGGYEQYF. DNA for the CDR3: TGCGCCAGCAGCTTGTCCTCAGGGGGCGGGTACGAGCAGTACTTC.